These 29 T cell receptor beta chains share one sample of origin, sequenced in a study of cytotoxic CD8 clonotypes in ibrutinib-treated CLL. The method was immunoSEQ multiplex PCR; TCRdb's version includes in-frame clones alone and lacks a portion of them. The profile covers more than 110,000 clones, with 76% appearing a single time and approximately 5.1% taken by the ten largest. The specimen comprised PBMCs, sampled after 24 months of ibrutinib treatment. The receptor set was obtained from a human donor with chronic lymphocytic leukemia.

CDR3 region: CASSYWGGGTGELFF. Written as DNA, the CDR3 is TGTGCCAGCAGTTATTGGGGAGGGGGCACCGGGGAGCTGTTTTTT. The V gene is TRBV6-6, the J gene TRBJ2-2, with D maybe TRBD2 (7 bases). CDR3 length equals 15 residues. From germline, CDR1 is MNHNY and CDR2 SVGAGI (reference sequence). Trimming pared 3 bases from V and 4 bases from J, leaving 12 bases between.

This clone was detected once. The CDR3 loop reads CASSPRGTQETQYF. For the CDR3, the DNA is TGTGCCAGCAGCCCAAGGGGGACCCAAGAGACCCAGTACTTC. The chain employs TRBV6-1 and TRBJ2-5; D perhaps matches TRBD1 (6 bases). Between the trimmed V and J ends, which lost 6 bases and 1 base, there was a span of 12 bases. The germline CDR1 and CDR2 sequences are MNHNS and SASEGT. The CDR3 extends over 14 amino acids.

The chain employs TRBV7-2 and TRBJ1-5; D is unresolved. V lost 5 bases to trimming and J lost 5 bases, with 10 bases between them. Germline V CDR1 and CDR2: SGHTA, FQGNSA. The CDR3 has 13 amino acids. DNA for the CDR3: TGTGCCAGCAGCCCGACAAGAGATCAGCCCCAGCATTTT. This codes for CASSPTRDQPQHF. The entire variable domain, with the rest obtained from reference TRBV7-2 and TRBJ1-5, is as follows: GAGVSQSPSNKVTEKGKDVELRCDPISGHTALYWYRQSLGQGLEFLIYFQGNSAPDKSGLPSDRFSAERTGGSVSTLTIQRTQQEDSAVYLCASSPTRDQPQHFGDGTRLSIL.

This clone was detected only a few times. The chain has TRBV27 and TRBJ2-7; D perhaps matches TRBD1 (5 bases). Trimming pared 5 bases from V and 2 bases from J, leaving 10 bases between. The germline V gene encodes CDR1 MNHEY and CDR2 SMNVEV (reference sequence). This CDR3 contains 13 residues. CDR3 loop: CASSRTGTYEQYF. CDR3 DNA sequence: TGTGCCAGCAGTCGTACAGGAACCTACGAGCAGTACTTC.

This chain links TRBV19 with TRBJ1-1, with 10 bases matching TRBD1. The V gene end was trimmed by 3 bases and the J gene end by 4 bases; junction bases not matched to a gene: 5. CDR1 LNHDA and CDR2 SQIVND come from the germline V gene (reference sequence). The CDR3 is made up of 15 amino acids. The CDR3 sequence: CASSMSGTGATEAFF. The CDR3 coding sequence is TGTGCCAGTAGTATGTCGGGGACAGGGGCCACTGAAGCTTTCTTT. The whole variable domain, filled in from reference TRBV19 and TRBJ1-1, reads DGGITQSPKYLFRKEGQNVTLSCEQNLNHDAMYWYRQDPGQGLRLIYYSQIVNDFQKGDIAEGYSVSREKKESFPLTVTSAQKNPTAFYLCASSMSGTGATEAFFGQGTRLTVV.

This clone appeared a single time. The chain carries TRBV27 and TRBJ2-3, with 7 bases aligning to TRBD1. The CDR3 contains 17 residues. Trimming took 5 bases from V and 1 from J; bases not matched to a gene: 12. In germline, CDR1 is MNHEY, CDR2 SMNVEV (reference sequence). The CDR3 spells CASSPARQGEGTDTQYF. CDR3 in DNA: TGTGCCAGCAGTCCCGCCCGACAGGGAGAGGGCACAGATACGCAGTATTTT.

This clone was seen a few times. The genes are TRBV2 and TRBJ2-1; D unclear. The V and J ends lost 8 bases and 4 bases respectively, with 3 bases between them. This CDR3 spans 10 amino acids. The germline V gene has CDR1 SNHLY and CDR2 FYNNEI. CDR3: CASGYNEQFF. Here the CDR3 DNA reads TGTGCCAGCGGGTACAATGAGCAGTTCTTC. Full variable domain (missing parts from reference TRBV2 and TRBJ2-1): EPEVTQTPSHQVTQMGQEVILRCVPISNHLYFYWYRQILGQKVEFLVSFYNNEISEKSEIFDDQFSVERPDGSNFTLKIRSTKLEDSAMYFCASGYNEQFFGPGTRLTVL.

V is TRBV19 and J is TRBJ1-2; D perhaps matches TRBD1 (6 bases). V was trimmed by 9 bases and J by 8 bases, leaving 16 bases between them. The V gene's germline CDR1 is LNHDA and CDR2 SQIVND (reference sequence). This CDR3 comprises 12 residues. Written as DNA, the CDR3 is TGTGCCAGCCGTCCGGGGGGCGGGGGCTACACCTTC. Translation gives CASRPGGGGYTF. Based on the CDR3 plus reference TRBV19 and TRBJ1-2, the full variable domain is DGGITQSPKYLFRKEGQNVTLSCEQNLNHDAMYWYRQDPGQGLRLIYYSQIVNDFQKGDIAEGYSVSREKKESFPLTVTSAQKNPTAFYLCASRPGGGGYTFGSGTRLTVV.

This clone was observed a few times. This chain joins TRBV27 and TRBJ2-7; 10 nucleotides align to TRBD1. The V segment lost 6 bases and the J segment 0 bases; nucleotides outside the gene matches: 2. Germline V lookup: CDR1 MNHEY, CDR2 SMNVEV (reference sequence). This CDR3 comprises 14 residues. The CDR3 protein is CASRDRGSSYEQYF. Written as DNA, the CDR3 is TGTGCCAGCAGGGACAGGGGGAGCTCCTACGAGCAGTACTTC.

V usage is TRBV25-1 and J usage is TRBJ2-5, with a weak D call TRBD2 (6 bases). V was cut by 5 bases and J by 7 bases, with 17 bases left in between. The CDR3 has 14 residues. In germline, CDR1 is MGHDK, CDR2 SYGVNS. CDR3 protein: CASSPTVGSGTQYF. In nucleotides, the CDR3 is TGTGCCAGCAGTCCCACCGTCGGGAGTGGGACCCAGTACTTC. The variable domain in full, with the rest retrieved from reference TRBV25-1 and TRBJ2-5, is EADIYQTPRYLVIGTGKKITLECSQTMGHDKMYWYQQDPGMELHLIHYSYGVNSTEKGDLSSESTVSRIRTEHFPLTLESARPSHTSQYLCASSPTVGSGTQYFGPGTRLLVL.

In its sample, this clone was seen a few times. The chain links TRBV7-9 to TRBJ1-6, with TRBD1 matching over 8 bases. The J segment lost 5 bases and the V segment lost 5 bases, leaving 8 bases of the junction unmatched. Per germline, CDR1 SEHNR and CDR2 FQNEAQ (reference sequence). The CDR3 covers 16 residues. The DNA for the CDR3 is TGTGCCAGCAGCGCCCAGGGGGCAGGGGATAATTCACCCCTCCACTTT. Encoded protein: CASSAQGAGDNSPLHF.

The rearrangement uses TRBV9 and TRBJ2-3, with 11 bases aligning to TRBD2. Germline CDR1 is SGDLS and CDR2 is YYNGEE. The V gene end was trimmed by 5 bases and the J gene end by 2 bases; junction bases not matched to a gene: 1. The CDR3 totals 14 residues. The CDR3 DNA is TGTGCCAGCAGACTAGCGGGAGCCACAGATACGCAGTATTTT. Residues: CASRLAGATDTQYF.

The rearrangement uses TRBV7-6 and TRBJ2-7; D is ambiguous. Between the trimmed V and J ends, which lost 5 bases and 3 bases, there was a span of 11 bases. CDR1 and CDR2 (germline): SGHVS, FNYEAQ. The CDR3 sequence is 13 residues long. The chain's CDR3 is CASSPGPVYEQYF. CDR3 DNA sequence: TGTGCCAGCAGCCCGGGTCCGGTCTACGAGCAGTACTTC.

Many counts were recorded for this clone. The same CDR3 is also encoded by other DNA sequences in this sample. V usage is TRBV7-3 and J usage is TRBJ2-6; TRBD2 is a possible D gene (6 bases). Between the trimmed V and J ends, which lost 5 bases and 0 bases, there was a span of 11 bases. CDR3 length: 16 amino acids. Germline values: CDR1 SGHTA, CDR2 FQGTGA. This chain's CDR3 is CASSPHSGSGANVLTF. The CDR3 bases are TGTGCCAGCAGCCCCCATAGCGGCTCTGGGGCCAACGTCCTGACTTTC.

The chain employs TRBV19 and TRBJ2-2; 10 nucleotides align to TRBD2. The CDR3 runs to 16 residues. With 2 bases clipped from V and 4 bases from J, the junction kept 4 bases outside the gene matches. Germline V gene sequence: CDR1 LNHDA, CDR2 SQIVND (reference sequence). The CDR3 reads CASSILAGAVTGELFF. The CDR3 coding sequence is TGTGCCAGTAGTATACTAGCGGGAGCGGTCACCGGGGAGCTGTTTTTT.

The chain combines TRBV7-2 with TRBJ1-4; D unresolved. CDR1 is SGHTA, CDR2 FQGNSA, per germline. This CDR3 is built from 14 residues. Trimming took 5 bases from V and 0 from J, leaving 7 bases between them. CDR3 coding DNA: TGTGCCAGCAGCCCCCGGGCAACTAATGAAAAACTGTTTTTT. Residues: CASSPRATNEKLFF. The whole variable domain, remainder taken from reference TRBV7-2 and TRBJ1-4, is GAGVSQSPSNKVTEKGKDVELRCDPISGHTALYWYRQSLGQGLEFLIYFQGNSAPDKSGLPSDRFSAERTGGSVSTLTIQRTQQEDSAVYLCASSPRATNEKLFFGSGTQLSVL.

This clone was recorded a few times. The rearrangement uses TRBV7-9 and TRBJ2-7, with TRBD2 as a possible D gene (6 bases). The CDR3 has 11 residues. In germline, CDR1 is SEHNR, CDR2 FQNEAQ (reference sequence). V lost 10 bases to trimming and J lost 1 base, with 8 bases between them. The CDR3 DNA reads as TGTGCCATTGGGACTTCCTACGAGCAGTACTTC. It codes for CAIGTSYEQYF.

The chain is built from TRBV29-1 and TRBJ1-1; D gene unclear. Trimming took 8 bases from V and 1 from J, leaving 11 bases between them. The CDR3 extends over 12 amino acids. In germline, CDR1 is SQVTM, CDR2 ANQGSEA. This CDR3 reads CSTTRSNTEAFF. For the CDR3, the DNA is TGCAGCACCACAAGGTCGAACACTGAAGCTTTCTTT.

The chain uses TRBV18 and TRBJ2-7; 8 nucleotides agree with TRBD1. CDR1 is KGHSH and CDR2 is LQKENI in the germline V gene. This CDR3 comprises 15 residues. Trimming took 4 bases from V and 2 from J; bases not matched to a gene: 7. DNA for the CDR3: TGTGCCAGCTCACTGGGGCAGGGGGCAACCTACGAGCAGTACTTC. Protein product: CASSLGQGATYEQYF.

This clone has a count of ten or more. The chain is built from TRBV2 and TRBJ2-5, with D perhaps matching TRBD2 (5 bases). Trimming took 4 bases from V and 2 from J, leaving 8 bases between them. In germline, CDR1 is SNHLY, CDR2 FYNNEI. This CDR3 is 13 amino acids long. In DNA form, the CDR3 reads TGTGCCAGCAGTGCCGACTATCAAGAGACCCAGTACTTC. Encoded protein: CASSADYQETQYF. Full variable domain (outside the CDR3, taken from reference TRBV2 and TRBJ2-5): EPEVTQTPSHQVTQMGQEVILRCVPISNHLYFYWYRQILGQKVEFLVSFYNNEISEKSEIFDDQFSVERPDGSNFTLKIRSTKLEDSAMYFCASSADYQETQYFGPGTRLLVL.

The chain carries TRBV29-1 and TRBJ1-2; no reliable D call. The ends were cut back, 6 bases at V and 3 bases at J, with 14 bases in the middle. The CDR3 has 13 residues. CDR1 is SQVTM and CDR2 is ANQGSEA in the germline V gene. CDR3 in amino acids: CSVRTRGDYGYTF. The DNA of the CDR3 is TGCAGCGTCCGCACCCGGGGAGACTATGGCTACACCTTC.

This clone was seen just once. The V gene is TRBV18, the J gene TRBJ1-4, with TRBD1 identical over 10 bases. Losses at the gene ends were 6 bases for V and 8 bases for J; bases not matched to a gene: 9. Looked up from germline, CDR1 is KGHSH and CDR2 is LQKENI. The CDR3 sequence is 15 residues long. The CDR3 reads CASSNSGTGDEKLFF. Written as DNA, the CDR3 is TGTGCCAGCTCGAACTCCGGGACAGGGGACGAAAAACTGTTTTTT.

The CDR3 reads CASRAPGADYGYTF. The CDR3 nucleotides are TGTGCCAGCAGGGCCCCGGGGGCCGACTATGGCTACACCTTC. The V gene is TRBV6-5, the J gene TRBJ1-2, with D possibly being TRBD1 (6 bases). The CDR3 covers 14 residues. The V gene lost 6 bases and the J gene lost 3 bases, with 14 bases spanning the gap. The germline CDR1 and CDR2 sequences are MNHEY and SVGAGI.

The chain joins TRBV5-1 to TRBJ1-2; 8 nucleotides agree with TRBD1. Germline CDR1 and CDR2: SGHRS and YFSETQ. V lost 5 bases to trimming and J lost 4 bases; unmatched junction nucleotides: 10. The CDR3 is made up of 15 amino acids. CDR3 protein: CASRHQSGQAYGYTF. The DNA for the CDR3 is TGCGCCAGCAGGCACCAATCGGGACAGGCCTATGGCTACACCTTC.

The gene calls are TRBV18 and TRBJ1-2; tentatively, D is TRBD1 (5 bases). V was cut by 6 bases and J by 4 bases, with 24 bases left in between. This CDR3 has 17 residues. CDR1 and CDR2 (germline): KGHSH, LQKENI. In nucleotides, the CDR3 is TGTGCCAGCTCCCCAGTAGAGGGGACGCCTTCCCTCTATGGCTACACCTTC. Translating gives CASSPVEGTPSLYGYTF.

The rearrangement joins TRBV6-1 to TRBJ2-5; the D gene could be TRBD1 or TRBD2 (6 bases each). V was pared by 6 bases and J by 5 bases, with 16 bases between. The CDR3 is made up of 14 amino acids. Germline lookup yields CDR1 MNHNS and CDR2 SASEGT. CDR3 sequence (DNA): TGTGCCAGCAGCCGCGGGACACCGGGGGAGACCCAGTACTTC. Its protein product is CASSRGTPGETQYF.

V is TRBV28 and J is TRBJ1-4; no definite D call. CDR1 is MDHEN and CDR2 is SYDVKM in the germline V gene. V was trimmed by 5 bases and J by 0 bases, leaving 7 bases between them. The CDR3 is made up of 14 amino acids. The CDR3 is CASSTQPTNEKLFF. Written as DNA, the CDR3 is TGTGCCAGCAGTACTCAACCAACTAATGAAAAACTGTTTTTT.

This sequence joins TRBV28 and TRBJ1-2; D gene unclear. Looked up from germline, CDR1 is MDHEN and CDR2 is SYDVKM. The CDR3 covers 12 residues. V gave up 7 bases and J gave up 8 bases, with 14 bases separating them. CDR3 in DNA: TGTGCCAGCACCCGGACCGCTTTAGGCTACACCTTC. Its protein is CASTRTALGYTF.

This clone was seen a single time. CDR3 DNA: TGTGCCAGCAACCAGGGCATGAACACTGAAGCTTTCTTT. Translating gives CASNQGMNTEAFF. The chain uses TRBV7-2 and TRBJ1-1, with a possible D match to TRBD1 (5 bases). CDR3 size: 13 residues. From germline, CDR1 is SGHTA and CDR2 FQGNSA. The V gene lost 7 bases and the J gene lost 0 bases, with 9 bases spanning the gap.